Below, 2 T cell receptor beta chains from the same sample are listed, as sequenced in a study of somatic mutations in cytotoxic T cells in rheumatoid arthritis. TCRdb keeps only in-frame clones here, not all; method: immunoSEQ multiplex PCR. The sample gives 6,500 to 9,000 clones, about 80% of which show up once; approximately 10% is in the top ten. The sequencing sample was made of CD8+ T cells sorted from blood. The receptors originated from an adult with rheumatoid arthritis.

This chain connects TRBV27 to TRBJ2-2, with unresolved D. Trimming cost V 2 bases and J 3 bases, with 7 bases left between them. There are 14 residues in the CDR3. CDR1 and CDR2 (germline): MNHEY, SMNVEV (reference sequence). CDR3 sequence (DNA): TGTGCCAGCAGTTTAAGTGAGGACACCGGGGAGCTGTTTTTT. Protein product: CASSLSEDTGELFF.

This rearrangement joins TRBV19 to TRBJ1-1; D uncertain. The germline V gene has CDR1 LNHDA and CDR2 SQIVND (reference sequence). Trimming shortened V by 5 bases and J by 5 bases, and 15 bases separated the two germline ends. The CDR3 consists of 14 residues. CDR3 bases: TGTGCCAGTAGTCCCCTTATGCGAGGAACTGAAGCTTTCTTT. Translating gives CASSPLMRGTEAFF.